The 3 T cell receptor beta chains in this list originate from one sample, sequenced in a study of identical twins. From the 5' RACE reads, TCRdb called clonotypes with MiXCR, one entry per CDR3 protein. Of about 730,000 distinct CDR3 sequences in the sample, around 20% were seen once. The sample also formed part of further work on T cells expressing NK-cell markers.

The sample comprised PBMCs. These receptor sequences come from a woman aged 18-29 years in good health.

Only a few counts were recorded for this clonotype. The chain employs TRBV10-3 and TRBJ2-7; perhaps TRBD2 as D (5 bases). This CDR3 region has 16 residues. Per germline, CDR1 ENHRY and CDR2 SYGVKD. V was pared by 0 bases and J by 2 bases, with 14 bases between. Here the CDR3 reads CAISESTGQRAYEQYF. In DNA, the CDR3 is TGTGCCATCAGTGAGTCGACTGGCCAGAGGGCCTACGAGCAGTACTTC.

The CDR3: CASSPKDSYNEQFF. The CDR3 DNA follows: TGTGCCAGCAGCCCCAAGGACAGTTACAATGAGCAGTTCTTC. V and J are TRBV7-2 and TRBJ2-1; possible D gene TRBD1, 6 bases. The CDR3 is 14 amino acids. Looked up from germline, CDR1 is SGHTA and CDR2 is FQGNSA. V lost 5 bases and J 4 bases, leaving 12 bases between the germline ends.

In this sample, this clonotype turned up a few times. The CDR3 here is CASSLVGATYEQYF. The CDR3 nucleotides read TGTGCCAGCAGTTTGGTTGGCGCTACCTACGAGCAGTACTTC. The chain combines TRBV12-3 or TRBV12-4 with TRBJ2-7; D is unresolved. The CDR3 is made up of 14 amino acids. V was shortened by 3 bases and J by 2 bases, with 11 bases between the two germline ends.